This entry is about one T cell receptor beta chain. Antigen unknown. This CDR3 contains 19 residues. Germline lookup yields CDR1 LNHDA and CDR2 SQIVND (reference sequence). V was pared by 5 bases and J by 0 bases, with 11 bases of the junction left unmatched. MiXCR, run by TCRdb on the 5' RACE reads, gives a single entry per CDR3 protein. The sample shows hundreds of thousands of distinct CDR3 sequences, 20% of them seen only once. This sample was included in a study of T-cell memory formation after mild COVID-19. Overall study: Largely donor-specific TCR clusters were found. Whole-study results and caveats: CD4+ clones that contracted lay mainly in CM and EM; CD8+ ones lay in EMRA. Prior to infection, memory already included some responding clones, suggesting cross-reactive memory joined.

Input material: PBMCs or a T cell subset sorted from them (not recorded which). The J gene is TRBJ1-4, the V gene TRBV19, with TRBD1 matching over 11 bases. The origin of this receptor is an adult woman who had mild COVID-19 (a few samples of this study predate the infection). Cell type and time point are not known. CDR3 in DNA: TGTGCCAGTAGTGACCGACCGGGGACAGGGGGGGCAACTAATGAAAAACTGTTTTTT. Translated: CASSDRPGTGGATNEKLFF.